This TCR beta chain was recovered during a study of early stage breast cancer tumors. On the study more broadly: Most invasive tumors, about 75% of the 16, were ER+/PR+/HER2-. Overall study results and limits: In about 90% of the 16 patients, blood comparison separated tumor from normal breast.

V shed 7 bases and J 3 bases; nucleotides not matched to a gene: 6. CDR1 and CDR2 from the germline V gene are SGDLS and YYNGEE. The CDR3 runs to 15 residues. Turning to this clone: Its antigen is still unknown.

Each sample had two DNA replicates, roughly 0.5 ug blood or about 1.5 ug tissue. The data were produced by immunoSEQ multiplex PCR, yet TCRdb's version contains in-frame clones alone and is incomplete. The table has thousands of clones, over 50% seen once. Sequenced: normal breast tissue next to the tumor. This TCR was sampled from a person aged 50-59 years with breast cancer. The V call is TRBV9, the J call TRBJ2-2; 10 positions agree with TRBD1. The CDR3 reads CASHSGTGDTGELFF. The CDR3, as DNA: TGTGCCAGCCATTCCGGGACAGGGGACACCGGGGAGCTGTTTTTT.